This T cell receptor (beta chain) was identified in a study of shared clonotypes between healthy human individuals. Notes on the study in general: As a rule, naive subsets had a larger estimated richness than memory subsets. Investigators collected only blood, and repertoires in tissues likely differ. Clonotypes shared by all four donors outscored non-shared clonotypes in generation probability.

It was CD45RO-negative cells, positively selected for CCR7, that made up naive CD8 cells, with terminally differentiated effector memory CD45RA+ cells excluded. An approximately 210 ng quantity of DNA, around 30,000 T cell genomes, went into the sorted-subset replicate PCRs. Measured with immunoSEQ multiplex PCR; TCRdb has only the in-frame clones, and not every one. The table records about 750,000 clones, approximately 92% of them present only once. There are 13 residues in the CDR3. V lost 2 bases and J lost 1, with 8 bases in between. Germline V gene lookup returns CDR1 SQVTM and CDR2 ANQGSEA. About this clone: The antigen is not known.

The sequencing sample was made of naive CD8+ T cells sorted from blood. The J gene is TRBJ1-1, the V gene TRBV29-1, with no clear D. The TCR sequence derives from a man under 40 in good health. CDR3 nucleotide sequence: TGCAGCGTTGAAAACATAGGGAACACTGAAGCTTTCTTT. Amino acids: CSVENIGNTEAFF.